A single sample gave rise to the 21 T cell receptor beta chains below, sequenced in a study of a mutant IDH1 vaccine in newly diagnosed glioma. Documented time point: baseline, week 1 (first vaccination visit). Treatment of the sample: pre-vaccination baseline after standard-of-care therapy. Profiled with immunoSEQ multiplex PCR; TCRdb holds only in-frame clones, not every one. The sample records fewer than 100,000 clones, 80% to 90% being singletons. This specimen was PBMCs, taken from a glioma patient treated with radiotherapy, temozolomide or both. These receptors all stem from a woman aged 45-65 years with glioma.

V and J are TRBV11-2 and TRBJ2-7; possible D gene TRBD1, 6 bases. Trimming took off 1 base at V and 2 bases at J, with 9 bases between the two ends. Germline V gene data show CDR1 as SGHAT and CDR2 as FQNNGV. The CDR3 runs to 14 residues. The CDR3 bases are TGTGCCAGCAGCTTAGTAACAGGGCCCTACGAGCAGTACTTC. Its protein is CASSLVTGPYEQYF.

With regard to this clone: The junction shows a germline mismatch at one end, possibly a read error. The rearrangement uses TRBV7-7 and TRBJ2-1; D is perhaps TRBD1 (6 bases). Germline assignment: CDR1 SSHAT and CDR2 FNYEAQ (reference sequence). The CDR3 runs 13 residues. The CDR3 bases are TGTGCTAGCAGCTTAGGGGGAGCGGCTGAGCAGTTCTTC. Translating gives CASSLGGAAEQFF.

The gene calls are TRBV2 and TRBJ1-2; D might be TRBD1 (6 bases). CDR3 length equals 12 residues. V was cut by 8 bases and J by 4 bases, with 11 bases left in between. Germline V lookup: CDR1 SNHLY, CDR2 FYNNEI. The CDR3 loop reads CASLGGLYGYTF. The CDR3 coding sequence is TGTGCCAGCCTCGGGGGGCTCTATGGCTACACCTTC.

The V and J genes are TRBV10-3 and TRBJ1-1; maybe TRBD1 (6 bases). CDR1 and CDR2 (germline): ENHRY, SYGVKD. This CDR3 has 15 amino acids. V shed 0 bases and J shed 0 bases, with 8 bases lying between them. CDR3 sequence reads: CAISESDRMNTEAFF. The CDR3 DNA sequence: TGTGCCATCAGTGAGTCCGACAGGATGAACACTGAAGCTTTCTTT.

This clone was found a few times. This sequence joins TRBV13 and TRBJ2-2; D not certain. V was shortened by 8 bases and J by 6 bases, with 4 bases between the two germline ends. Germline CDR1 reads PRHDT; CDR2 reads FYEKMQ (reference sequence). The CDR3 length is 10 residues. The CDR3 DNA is TGTGCCAGCGGGCCCGGGGAGCTGTTTTTT. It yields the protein CASGPGELFF.

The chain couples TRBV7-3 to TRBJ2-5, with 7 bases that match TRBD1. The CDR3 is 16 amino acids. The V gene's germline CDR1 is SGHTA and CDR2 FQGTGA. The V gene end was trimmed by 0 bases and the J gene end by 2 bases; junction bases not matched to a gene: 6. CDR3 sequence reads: CASSLTGQRIQETQYF. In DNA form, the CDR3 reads TGTGCCAGCAGCTTAACGGGACAGAGGATACAAGAGACCCAGTACTTC. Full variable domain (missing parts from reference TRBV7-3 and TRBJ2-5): GAGVSQTPSNKVTEKGKYVELRCDPISGHTALYWYRQSLGQGPEFLIYFQGTGAADDSGLPNDRFFAVRPEGSVSTLKIQRTERGDSAVYLCASSLTGQRIQETQYFGPGTRLLVL.

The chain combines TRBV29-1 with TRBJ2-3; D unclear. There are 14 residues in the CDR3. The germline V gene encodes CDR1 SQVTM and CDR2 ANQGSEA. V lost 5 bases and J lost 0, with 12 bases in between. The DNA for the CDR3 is TGCAGCGTTACGCAGACCTCTAGCACAGATACGCAGTATTTT. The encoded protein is CSVTQTSSTDTQYF.

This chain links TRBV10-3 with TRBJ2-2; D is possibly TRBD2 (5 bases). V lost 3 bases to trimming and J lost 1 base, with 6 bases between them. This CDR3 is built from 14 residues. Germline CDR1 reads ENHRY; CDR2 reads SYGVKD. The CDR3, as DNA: TGTGCCATCAGTGATCGGGGGAACACCGGGGAGCTGTTTTTT. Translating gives CAISDRGNTGELFF.

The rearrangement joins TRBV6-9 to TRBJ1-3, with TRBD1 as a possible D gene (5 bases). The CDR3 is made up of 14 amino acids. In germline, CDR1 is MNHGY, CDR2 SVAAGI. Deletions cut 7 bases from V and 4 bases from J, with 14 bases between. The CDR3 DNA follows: TGTGCCAGCAATGCAGGGCCGGGGGGAAACACCATATATTTT. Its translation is CASNAGPGGNTIYF.

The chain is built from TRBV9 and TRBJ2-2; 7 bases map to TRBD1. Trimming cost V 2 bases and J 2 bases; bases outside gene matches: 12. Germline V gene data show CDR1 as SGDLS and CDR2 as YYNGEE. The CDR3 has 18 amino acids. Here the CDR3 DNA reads TGTGCCAGCAGCGTTCCACTGGCCGGGACAGCTAACACCGGGGAGCTGTTTTTT. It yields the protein CASSVPLAGTANTGELFF.

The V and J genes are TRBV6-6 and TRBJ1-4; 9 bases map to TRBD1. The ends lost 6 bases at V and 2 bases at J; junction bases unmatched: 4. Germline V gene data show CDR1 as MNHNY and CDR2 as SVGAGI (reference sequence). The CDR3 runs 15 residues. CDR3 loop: CASRPGTGTNEKLFF. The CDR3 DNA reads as TGTGCCAGCAGGCCCGGGACAGGGACTAATGAAAAACTGTTTTTT.

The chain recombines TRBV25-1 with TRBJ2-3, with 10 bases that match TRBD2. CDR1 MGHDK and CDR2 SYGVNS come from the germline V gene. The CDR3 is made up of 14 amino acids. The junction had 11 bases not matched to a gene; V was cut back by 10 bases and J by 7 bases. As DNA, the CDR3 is TGTGCCACCTCCCTAGCGGGAGCGGGCAATACGCAGTATTTT. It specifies CATSLAGAGNTQYF.

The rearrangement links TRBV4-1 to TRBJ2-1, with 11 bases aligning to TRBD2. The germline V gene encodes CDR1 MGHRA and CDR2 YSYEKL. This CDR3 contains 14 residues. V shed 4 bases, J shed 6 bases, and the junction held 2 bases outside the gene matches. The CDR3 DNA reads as TGCGCCAGCAGCCGACTAGCGGGAAGCAATGAGCAGTTCTTC. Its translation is CASSRLAGSNEQFF.

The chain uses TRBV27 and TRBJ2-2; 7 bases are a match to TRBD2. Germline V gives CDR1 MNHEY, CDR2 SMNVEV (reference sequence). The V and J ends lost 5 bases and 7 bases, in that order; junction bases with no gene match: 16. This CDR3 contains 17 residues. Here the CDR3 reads CASSLPTAGRTSGELFF. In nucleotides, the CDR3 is TGTGCCAGCAGTCTCCCAACCGCCGGGAGGACGAGCGGGGAGCTGTTTTTT.

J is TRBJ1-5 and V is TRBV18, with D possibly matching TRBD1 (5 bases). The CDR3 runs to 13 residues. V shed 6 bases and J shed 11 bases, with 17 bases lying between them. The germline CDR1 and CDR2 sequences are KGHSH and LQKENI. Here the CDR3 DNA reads TGTGCCAGCTCCATCGTAGGGACTGACACCCAGCATTTT. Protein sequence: CASSIVGTDTQHF.

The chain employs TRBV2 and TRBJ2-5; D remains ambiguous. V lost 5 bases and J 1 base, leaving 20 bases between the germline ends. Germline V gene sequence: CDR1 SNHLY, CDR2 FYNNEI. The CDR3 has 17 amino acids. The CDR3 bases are TGTGCCAGCAGTTTTAGGCTCAGTTGGGGTCTCCAAGAGACCCAGTACTTC. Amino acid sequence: CASSFRLSWGLQETQYF.

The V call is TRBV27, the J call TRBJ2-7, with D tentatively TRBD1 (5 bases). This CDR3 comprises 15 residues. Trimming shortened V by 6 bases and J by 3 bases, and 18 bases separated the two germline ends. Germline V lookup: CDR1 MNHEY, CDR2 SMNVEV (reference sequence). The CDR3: CASSLTLTAHYEQYF. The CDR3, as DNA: TGTGCCAGCAGCCTCACCCTGACAGCCCACTACGAGCAGTACTTC.

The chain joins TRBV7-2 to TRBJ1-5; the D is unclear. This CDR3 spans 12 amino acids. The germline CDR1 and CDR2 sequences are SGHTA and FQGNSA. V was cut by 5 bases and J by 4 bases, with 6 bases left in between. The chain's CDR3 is CASSALNQPQHF. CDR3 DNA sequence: TGTGCCAGCAGCGCTTTAAATCAGCCCCAGCATTTT.

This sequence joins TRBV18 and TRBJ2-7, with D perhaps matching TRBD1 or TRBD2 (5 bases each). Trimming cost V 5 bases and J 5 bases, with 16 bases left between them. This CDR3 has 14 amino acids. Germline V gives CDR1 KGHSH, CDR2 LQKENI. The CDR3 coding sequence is TGTGCCAGCTCAACCTACCGGGACCCCAACGAGCAGTACTTC. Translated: CASSTYRDPNEQYF.

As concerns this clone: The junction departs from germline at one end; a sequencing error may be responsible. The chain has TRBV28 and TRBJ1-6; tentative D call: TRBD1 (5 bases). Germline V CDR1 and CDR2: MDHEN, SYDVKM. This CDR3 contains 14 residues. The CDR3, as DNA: TGTGCCAGCCGTTTTGGCGGCGGGGGGACTCCCCTCCACTTT. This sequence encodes CASRFGGGGTPLHF.

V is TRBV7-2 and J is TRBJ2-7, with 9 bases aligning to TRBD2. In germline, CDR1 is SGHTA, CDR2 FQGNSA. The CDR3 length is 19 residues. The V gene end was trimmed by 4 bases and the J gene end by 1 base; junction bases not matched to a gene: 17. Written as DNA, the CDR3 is TGTGCCAGCAGCTCCCCTCGACTAGCGGACCCTGTGAATTCCTACGAGCAGTACTTC. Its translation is CASSSPRLADPVNSYEQYF.